This T cell receptor beta chain came from a study of blood T cell repertoires in COVID-19. Study information: Researchers got acute and convalescent COVID-19 samples from the United States, Italy and Spain. Nucleic acid was either cDNA or gDNA, and it came from T cells, B-cell-depleted T cells, or PBMCs.

Methods used by the authors: From reference gene primer amplification, estimates of nucleated cell counts were derived. Clones were read by immunoSEQ multiplex PCR, and TCRdb kept only the in-frame ones, dropping some. V and J calls plus clone size are reproduced from that table; the DNA served to infer D and trimming. The sample lists about 230,000 clones; 65% to 85% were seen once. V lost 5 bases, J lost 5 bases, and 8 bases stayed unmatched. Germline CDR1 reads LNHDA; CDR2 reads SQIVND (reference sequence). The CDR3 runs to 16 residues. This chain links TRBV19 with TRBJ2-3, with 12 bases fitting TRBD2. Material for sequencing was peripheral blood. The receptor comes from a man aged 35 to 55 with acute or convalescent COVID-19. The CDR3 here is CASSPGLAGPIDTQYF. For the CDR3, the DNA is TGTGCCAGTAGTCCGGGACTAGCGGGCCCAATAGATACGCAGTATTTT. The full variable domain, rest sourced from reference TRBV19 and TRBJ2-3, is DGGITQSPKYLFRKEGQNVTLSCEQNLNHDAMYWYRQDPGQGLRLIYYSQIVNDFQKGDIAEGYSVSREKKESFPLTVTSAQKNPTAFYLCASSPGLAGPIDTQYFGPGTRLTVL.